The T cell receptor (beta chain) under discussion was sequenced for a study of a mutant IDH1 vaccine in newly diagnosed glioma. Across the whole study: The study started vaccination 4-6 weeks after radiotherapy alone, or with temozolomide cycles. Earlier therapy was either radiotherapy, temozolomide, or both, and most got both.

Study observations and caveats: Alterations occurring in top peripheral T cell clonotypes seemed unrelated to pseudoprogression.

Method: immunoSEQ multiplex PCR; TCRdb's copy keeps in-frame clones and lacks some. The table includes more than 35,000 clones, roughly four fifths detected once. The time point here: week 23, last vaccination. Each dose of the vaccine consisted of 300 ug of mutant IDH1 20-mer peptide, with topical imiquimod. Worth noting for this clone: No antigen is known for it.

This specimen was PBMCs, taken from a glioma patient whose treatment included an IDH1 peptide vaccine. The receptor was isolated from a man aged 40-50 years with glioma.

The DNA of the CDR3 is TGCGCCAGCAGCTTGGTGTCGGGGGGCCCCTACGAGCAGTACTTC. The encoded protein is CASSLVSGGPYEQYF. The genes are TRBV5-1 and TRBJ2-7, with TRBD2 as a possible D gene (7 bases). CDR3 length: 15 amino acids. The ends were cut back, 0 bases at V and 2 bases at J, with 12 bases in the middle. The germline CDR1 and CDR2 sequences are SGHRS and YFSETQ.